The 17 T cell receptor beta chains below come from one sample, sequenced in a study of blood T cell repertoires in COVID-19. Sequenced by immunoSEQ multiplex PCR; TCRdb stores in-frame clones only, minus some. This table holds a few hundred thousand clones, more than 75% found once. What was sequenced was PBMCs or T cells enriched from blood (not recorded which). These receptors came from a woman under 30 who had recovered from COVID-19.

The sample holds a few counts of this clone. The chain has TRBV5-1 and TRBJ1-6, with 7 bases aligning to TRBD1. The germline gives CDR1 SGHRS, CDR2 YFSETQ. After removal of 3 bases from V and 10 bases from J, the junction contained 10 bases not matched to a gene. The CDR3 has 15 amino acids. CDR3 sequence reads: CASSSAQGRESPLHF. Written as DNA, the CDR3 is TGCGCCAGCAGCTCTGCACAGGGGCGAGAGTCACCCCTCCACTTT.

The chain combines TRBV10-3 with TRBJ1-5; the D gene is possibly TRBD1 (5 bases). The CDR3 is 14 amino acids. V gave up 5 bases and J gave up 6 bases, with 14 bases separating them. Looked up from germline, CDR1 is ENHRY and CDR2 is SYGVKD. The CDR3 DNA is TGTGCCATCAGTCATGGCAGGGATGGTCAGCCCCAGCATTTT. This sequence encodes CAISHGRDGQPQHF.

This rearrangement joins TRBV2 to TRBJ1-2, with D possibly matching TRBD1 (6 bases). From germline, CDR1 is SNHLY and CDR2 FYNNEI. The V end lost 8 bases, the J end lost 0 bases, and 13 bases lay between the germline ends. This CDR3 contains 14 residues. CDR3 sequence reads: CASEGDKSNYGYTF. CDR3 DNA sequence: TGTGCCAGCGAAGGGGACAAATCTAACTATGGCTACACCTTC.

The chain recombines TRBV19 with TRBJ2-1; a possible D gene is TRBD2 (5 bases). The germline V and J ends were trimmed by 4 bases and 8 bases, with 18 bases remaining between them. The CDR3 runs 15 residues. Germline V gives CDR1 LNHDA, CDR2 SQIVND (reference sequence). CDR3 nucleotides: TGTGCCAGTAGTAGAGGACCGGCGATTAGCGATGAGCAGTTCTTC. It specifies CASSRGPAISDEQFF.

This clone has just one count. The J gene is TRBJ1-2, the V gene TRBV25-1; tentative D call: TRBD1 (5 bases). CDR1 MGHDK and CDR2 SYGVNS come from the germline V gene. V lost 4 bases and J lost 4, with 16 bases in between. The CDR3 sequence is 15 residues long. CDR3 in amino acids: CASSGEGSTTYGYTF. CDR3 coding DNA: TGTGCCAGCAGTGGGGAGGGGTCAACTACCTATGGCTACACCTTC.

This clone came up once. The chain carries TRBV3-1 (or the pseudogene TRBV3-2) and TRBJ2-7; possibly TRBD1 for D (6 bases). Trimming pared 1 base from V and 3 bases from J, leaving 7 bases between. CDR1 and CDR2 (germline): LGHDT, YNNKEL (reference sequence). The CDR3 spans 13 residues. Here the CDR3 DNA reads TGTGCCAGCAGCCAAGGAGGGGGCTACGAGCAGTACTTC. Translated: CASSQGGGYEQYF.

This chain links TRBV6-4 with TRBJ2-3; TRBD2 aligns across 9 bases. CDR3 length: 17 amino acids. V lost 8 bases, J lost 2 bases, and 14 bases stayed unmatched. Germline-derived CDR1 and CDR2 are MRHNA and SNTAGT. DNA of the CDR3: TGTGCCAGCCGAGGTAGCGGGGGACTTCTCTCCACAGATACGCAGTATTTT. Protein: CASRGSGGLLSTDTQYF.

The rearrangement uses TRBV28 and TRBJ2-5, with 11 bases identical to TRBD2. CDR3 length equals 17 residues. V was pared by 5 bases and J by 4 bases, with 12 bases of the junction left unmatched. Germline V gene data show CDR1 as MDHEN and CDR2 as SYDVKM. The CDR3 loop is CASSPPGSGGAGETQYF. As DNA, the CDR3 is TGTGCCAGCAGTCCCCCCGGTAGCGGGGGGGCCGGAGAGACCCAGTACTTC.

V is TRBV2 and J is TRBJ1-5; 8 bases are a match to TRBD1. Per the germline V gene, CDR1 is SNHLY and CDR2 is FYNNEI. CDR3 length: 14 amino acids. With 5 bases clipped from V and 6 bases from J, the junction kept 6 bases outside the gene matches. The CDR3 region is CASSRTGISQPQHF. The DNA for the CDR3 is TGTGCCAGCAGTCGGACAGGGATAAGTCAGCCCCAGCATTTT.

V and J are TRBV19 and TRBJ1-6, with 8 bases identical to TRBD1. The junction had 11 bases not matched to a gene; V was cut back by 3 bases and J by 13 bases. Germline V gene sequence: CDR1 LNHDA, CDR2 SQIVND (reference sequence). The CDR3 spans 15 residues. The CDR3 reads CASSIPGTGLVPLHF. The CDR3, as DNA: TGTGCCAGTAGTATTCCCGGGACAGGTCTGGTCCCCCTCCACTTT.

The V gene is TRBV7-2, the J gene TRBJ2-3, with 9 bases that match TRBD2. The trim removed 5 bases at V and 5 bases at J, leaving 11 bases unmatched. Germline V gives CDR1 SGHTA, CDR2 FQGNSA. The CDR3 spans 16 residues. In DNA form, the CDR3 reads TGTGCCAGCAGCCAGGACAGAAGCGGGGGGCTAGATACGCAGTATTTT. Translated, it gives CASSQDRSGGLDTQYF.

The rearrangement joins TRBV7-3 to TRBJ1-5; D is unclear. CDR1 is SGHTA and CDR2 is FQGTGA in the germline V gene. This CDR3 is 16 amino acids long. The V end lost 2 bases, the J end lost 4 bases, and 15 bases lay between the germline ends. CDR3 amino acids: CASSLETPSLNQPQHF. For the CDR3, the DNA is TGTGCCAGCAGCTTAGAAACCCCGTCACTTAATCAGCCCCAGCATTTT. The entire variable domain, with the rest obtained from reference TRBV7-3 and TRBJ1-5, is as follows: GAGVSQTPSNKVTEKGKYVELRCDPISGHTALYWYRQSLGQGPEFLIYFQGTGAADDSGLPNDRFFAVRPEGSVSTLKIQRTERGDSAVYLCASSLETPSLNQPQHFGDGTRLSIL.

V is TRBV9 and J is TRBJ2-5; D perhaps matches TRBD1 (5 bases). The CDR3 loop spans 15 amino acids. Looked up from germline, CDR1 is SGDLS and CDR2 is YYNGEE. The V and J ends lost 0 bases and 1 base respectively, with 10 bases between them. Here the CDR3 reads CASSVGGASQETQYF. Written as DNA, the CDR3 is TGTGCCAGCAGCGTAGGGGGCGCCTCCCAAGAGACCCAGTACTTC.

The chain combines TRBV5-1 with TRBJ2-7; 8 bases line up with TRBD1. Trimming took 0 bases from V and 5 from J; bases not matched to a gene: 4. Germline V gene sequence: CDR1 SGHRS, CDR2 YFSETQ. This CDR3 contains 14 residues. The DNA for the CDR3 is TGCGCCAGCAGCTTGGAGACAGGGGTGAACGAGCAGTACTTC. Protein: CASSLETGVNEQYF.

J is TRBJ1-2 and V is TRBV9, with 8 bases that match TRBD1. After removal of 2 bases from V and 6 bases from J, the junction contained 12 bases not matched to a gene. Germline CDR1 SGDLS, CDR2 YYNGEE. This CDR3 is built from 16 residues. This CDR3 reads CASSVGQGGFLDGYTF. For the CDR3, the DNA is TGTGCCAGCAGCGTTGGACAGGGAGGATTTCTCGATGGCTACACCTTC.

The chain recombines TRBV7-3 with TRBJ2-5; D remains ambiguous. CDR3 size: 13 residues. Germline lookup yields CDR1 SGHTA and CDR2 FQGTGA. V dropped 5 bases and J dropped 2 bases, with 9 bases sitting between them. The CDR3 region has the DNA TGTGCCAGCAGCCCGGCGGTACAAGAGACCCAGTACTTC. Translated, it gives CASSPAVQETQYF.

In its sample, this clone was seen a few times. The CDR3 protein is CASSRTGVGSSNQPQHF. The DNA for the CDR3 is TGTGCCAGCAGTCGAACAGGCGTCGGGAGTAGCAATCAGCCCCAGCATTTT. This sequence joins TRBV6-6 and TRBJ1-5; weak D call: TRBD1 (5 bases). V shed 5 bases and J shed 0 bases, with 17 bases lying between them. CDR1 and CDR2 (germline): MNHNY, SVGAGI (reference sequence). The CDR3 extends over 17 amino acids.